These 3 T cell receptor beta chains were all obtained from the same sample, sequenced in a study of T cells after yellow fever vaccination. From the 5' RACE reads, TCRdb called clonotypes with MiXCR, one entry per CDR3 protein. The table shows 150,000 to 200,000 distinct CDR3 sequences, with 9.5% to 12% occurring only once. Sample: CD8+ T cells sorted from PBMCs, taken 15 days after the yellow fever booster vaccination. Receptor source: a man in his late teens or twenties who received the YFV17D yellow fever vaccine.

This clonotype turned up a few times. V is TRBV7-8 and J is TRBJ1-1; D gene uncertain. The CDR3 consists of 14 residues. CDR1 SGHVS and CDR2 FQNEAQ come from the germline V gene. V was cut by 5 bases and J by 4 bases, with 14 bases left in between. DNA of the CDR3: TGTGCCAGCAGCGTCTACGGCGTCGCCACTGAAGCTTTCTTT. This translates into CASSVYGVATEAFF.

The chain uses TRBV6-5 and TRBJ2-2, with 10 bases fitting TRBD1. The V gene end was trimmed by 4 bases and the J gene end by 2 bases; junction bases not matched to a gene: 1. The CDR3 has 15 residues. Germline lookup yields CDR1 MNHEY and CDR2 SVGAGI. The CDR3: CASSWDRGNTGELFF. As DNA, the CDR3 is TGTGCCAGCAGTTGGGACAGGGGTAACACCGGGGAGCTGTTTTTT.

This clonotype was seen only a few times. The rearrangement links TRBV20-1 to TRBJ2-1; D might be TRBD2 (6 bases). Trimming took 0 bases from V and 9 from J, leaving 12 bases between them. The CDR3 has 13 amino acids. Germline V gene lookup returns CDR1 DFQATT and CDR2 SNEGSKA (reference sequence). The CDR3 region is CSARDSGGAEQFF. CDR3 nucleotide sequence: TGCAGTGCTAGAGATTCCGGCGGGGCTGAGCAGTTCTTC.